This T cell receptor (beta chain) was obtained from a study of T cell responses to AZD1222 COVID-19 vaccine. Some clones are missing from TCRdb's copy, which holds only in-frame ones; the method was immunoSEQ multiplex PCR. Of roughly 190,000 clones in the sample, roughly 92% were seen once. This CDR3 region has 16 residues. In germline, CDR1 is LGHDT, CDR2 YNNKEL (reference sequence). V lost 1 base, J lost 0 bases, and 4 bases stayed unmatched. Whole-study results and caveats: Only a handful of people who got AZD1222 tested seropositive at baseline.

This clone was seen a single time. The antigen remains undetermined. Here the sequenced sample was peripheral blood, taken 28 days after the second AZD1222 dose. The receptor comes from an adult who received the AZD1222 COVID-19 vaccine. The chain is built from TRBV3-1 (or the pseudogene TRBV3-2) and TRBJ2-7, with 9 bases identical to TRBD2. The CDR3 loop is CASSQGLAVVSYEQYF. The CDR3 DNA follows: TGTGCCAGCAGCCAAGGACTAGCGGTCGTCTCCTACGAGCAGTACTTC.